This is a list of T cell receptor beta chains from one sample in a study of T cells after yellow fever vaccination. TCRdb called the 5' RACE reads again in MiXCR, with one record for every CDR3 protein. The sample yields around 400,000 distinct CDR3 sequences, more than 9% seen once. The sequencing here drew on PBMCs, taken on the day of the first yellow fever vaccination. The receptors derive from a man younger than 35 who received the YFV17D yellow fever vaccine. CDR3s include the opening cysteine and the closing phenylalanine or tryptophan. D genes are given only for firm matches. A clone size is listed for some rows: how often the clone was seen (once, few, many), or a class if it is expanded.

V	J	D	size	DNA	CDR3
TRBV6-1	TRBJ2-2	NA	few	TGTGCCAGCAACGCGTGGGGGGAAAGGGCCGGGGAGCTGTTTTTT	CASNAWGERAGELFF
TRBV4-3	TRBJ2-3	NA	NA	TGCGCCAGCAGCCAAGTCCTGGCCACAGATACGCAGTATTTT	CASSQVLATDTQYF
TRBV6-1	TRBJ1-5	NA	few	TGTGCCAGCAGTGAAGTTTCGGGACAGCCCCAGCATTTT	CASSEVSGQPQHF
TRBV28	TRBJ2-5	TRBD1	NA	TGTGCCAGCAGTAAGACAGGGGCGGAGTCGGCCCAGTACTTC	CASSKTGAESAQYF
TRBV20-1	TRBJ2-7	NA	NA	TGCAGTGCTCTCCCTCCAGGGGCCGTCGGCCCCTACGAGCAGTACTTC	CSALPPGAVGPYEQYF
TRBV19	TRBJ2-4	NA	few	TGTGCCAGTAGTATAATGGAGGGGAACATTCAGTACTTC	CASSIMEGNIQYF
TRBV7-8	TRBJ2-3	TRBD2	NA	TGTGCCAGCAGACGAGGACTAGCGGGGGACGCAGATACGCAGTATTTT	CASRRGLAGDADTQYF
TRBV19	TRBJ2-1	NA	few	TGTGCCAGTAGTATAGGGGAGAAGGCTCACCGTAACTACAATGAGCAGTTCTTC	CASSIGEKAHRNYNEQFF
TRBV6-2/TRBV6-3	TRBJ2-6	TRBD2	few	TGTGCCAGCAGTTACACCCGGGGAGCGGGGGTACCCTACTCTGGGGCCAACGTCCTGACTTTC	CASSYTRGAGVPYSGANVLTF
TRBV5-6	TRBJ2-3	NA	NA	TGTGCCAGCAGCTTGGAGTTAGTCCCAGATACGCAGTATTTT	CASSLELVPDTQYF
TRBV20-1	TRBJ2-3	NA	few	TGCAGTGCTCGCGATGGGCCAGATACGCAGTATTTT	CSARDGPDTQYF
TRBV5-5	TRBJ2-7	NA	many	TGTGCCAGCAGCTTGCCCCAGGGGAGCTACGAGCAGTACTTC	CASSLPQGSYEQYF
TRBV3-1	TRBJ1-2	NA	NA	TGTGCCAGCAGCCATTGGACAGTTCCCGGGTATGGCTACACCTTC	CASSHWTVPGYGYTF
TRBV5-4	TRBJ2-2	TRBD1	NA	TGTGCCAGCAGCTTATTTCCGGGACAGGTTTGGTCCGGGGAGCTGTTTTTT	CASSLFPGQVWSGELFF
TRBV19	TRBJ1-5	NA	NA	TGTGCCAGTACCGCGGCTGGCAGGTACAATCAGCCCCAGCATTTT	CASTAAGRYNQPQHF
TRBV12-3/TRBV12-4	TRBJ1-2	TRBD1	few	TGTGCCAGCAGTTACAGGGGGGGGTATGGCTACACCTTC	CASSYRGGYGYTF
TRBV18	TRBJ2-7	NA	NA	TGTGCCAGCTCACCTTGGTCCTTGGGGGGGGCCTCCGTTGACGAGCAGTACTTC	CASSPWSLGGASVDEQYF
TRBV12-3/TRBV12-4	TRBJ2-1	NA	many	TGTGCCAGCAACAACCCCGGGGCGGTTGAGCAGTTCTTC	CASNNPGAVEQFF
TRBV28	TRBJ2-2	TRBD1	NA	TGTGCCAGCAGAAGGGGACAGGGGTTCGGGGAGCAGTTTTTT	CASRRGQGFGEQFF
TRBV20-1	TRBJ1-6	NA	many	TGCAGTGCTCCAGGTGGAGGTCGCTCCTATAATTCACCCCTCCACTTT	CSAPGGGRSYNSPLHF
TRBV12-3/TRBV12-4	TRBJ2-7	NA	few	TGTGCCAGCAGTTTCGGGACAACCTACGAGCAGTACTTC	CASSFGTTYEQYF
TRBV18	TRBJ2-2	TRBD2	NA	TGTGCCAGCTCACCGAAAACGCCGACTAGCGGGGGTCCCGGGGAGCTGTTTTTT	CASSPKTPTSGGPGELFF
TRBV4-2	TRBJ2-5	TRBD2	many	TGTGCCAGCAGCCAATTGAGCGGGGGGGCCGCCGAGACCCAGTACTTC	CASSQLSGGAAETQYF
TRBV4-2	TRBJ1-5	NA	few	TGTGCCAGCAGCCAAGAAGTGAACAGGGATAGCAATCAGCCCCAGCATTTT	CASSQEVNRDSNQPQHF
TRBV7-3	TRBJ1-1	NA	many	TGTGCCAGCAGCTTATCGGCGGGGGGGAACACTGAAGCTTTCTTT	CASSLSAGGNTEAFF
TRBV5-1	TRBJ2-6	NA	few	TGCGCCAGCAACGACGGGAACGCTGGGGCCAACGTCCTGACTTTC	CASNDGNAGANVLTF
TRBV18	TRBJ1-2	TRBD1	few	TGTGCCAGCTCACCCGGATCCGACAGGGACTATGGCTACACCTTC	CASSPGSDRDYGYTF
TRBV7-8	TRBJ2-1	TRBD2	few	TGTGCCGTAAGCGGGGGGGCCTCCTACAATGAGCAGTTCTTC	CAVSGGASYNEQFF
TRBV6-2/TRBV6-3	TRBJ2-1	NA	NA	TGTGCCAGCAGGGCCCTGGGGTCCAGCTCCTACAATGAGCAGTTCTTC	CASRALGSSSYNEQFF
TRBV5-1	TRBJ1-1	NA	many	TGCGCCAGCAGCTTGGCCGCTAAGAACACTGAAGCTTTCTTT	CASSLAAKNTEAFF
TRBV27	TRBJ2-2	TRBD1	few	TGTGCCAGCAGTTTTATTGGGACAGGGGGCACCGGGGAGCTGTTTTTT	CASSFIGTGGTGELFF
TRBV6-2/TRBV6-3	TRBJ2-2	TRBD2	few	TGTGCCAGCACCTATCCCCTTCTAGCGGTGAACACCGGGGAGCTGTTTTTT	CASTYPLLAVNTGELFF
TRBV12-3/TRBV12-4	TRBJ2-3	NA	few	TGTGCCAGCAGTTTCGGGGTGAACTCAGATACGCAGTATTTT	CASSFGVNSDTQYF
TRBV18	TRBJ2-3	NA	few	TGTGCCAGCTCACCTGATTCCCGACCGTGGGGGCAGTATTTT	CASSPDSRPWGQYF
TRBV20-1	TRBJ1-6	NA	NA	TGCAGTGCAAGTAACAGGGTGAATTCACCCCTCCACTTT	CSASNRVNSPLHF
TRBV12-3/TRBV12-4	TRBJ1-2	TRBD1	NA	TGTGCCAGCAGTTTGTGGACAGGGATCTACGCCTTC	CASSLWTGIYAF
TRBV3-1	TRBJ2-1	TRBD2	few	TGTGCCAGCAGCACTCTAGCGGGGGGATACAATGAGCAGTTCTTC	CASSTLAGGYNEQFF
TRBV20-1	TRBJ2-1	TRBD2	few	TGCAGTGCAACGACTAGCGGAGCGAATGAGCAGTTCTTC	CSATTSGANEQFF
TRBV6-5	TRBJ2-7	NA	few	TGTGCCGTCGGGGATAGCTCCTACGAGCAGTACTTC	CAVGDSSYEQYF
TRBV15	TRBJ1-2	TRBD1	few	TGTGCCACCAGCAGAGATCGGGGGTCAGGGGGCCGAGGGGGCTACACCTTC	CATSRDRGSGGRGGYTF
TRBV29-1	TRBJ1-1	NA	few	TGCAGCGTTAGACAGACCCCGAACACTGAAGCTTTCTTT	CSVRQTPNTEAFF